A single sample is the source of the 19 T cell receptor beta chains below, sequenced in a study of spatial heterogeneity in lung cancer. General study points: For expanded intratumoral alpha and beta TCRs, counts tracked tumor mutation counts.

TCRdb recomputed calls from the 5' RACE reads with MiXCR, one row per CDR3 protein. The data show some 11,000 distinct CDR3 sequences, roughly 5% seen once. Time point defined: sample taken at primary tumor resection. Which antigens these TCRs recognize remains unknown. This material consisted of lung tumor tissue, taken at surgery. These TCRs come from a male donor with early-stage non-small cell lung cancer.

This clonotype was counted ten times or more. V and J are TRBV10-3 and TRBJ2-7; tentative D call: TRBD1 (6 bases). The CDR3 has 11 residues. Germline V gene data show CDR1 as ENHRY and CDR2 as SYGVKD. Trimming took off 5 bases at V and 4 bases at J, with 6 bases between the two ends. The CDR3 DNA sequence: TGTGCCATCAGTACAGGGTACGAGCAGTACTTC. Its protein product is CAISTGYEQYF.

This clonotype is labeled as large. In nucleotides, the CDR3 is TGCAGCTTCCTCGCGGGACAGGGCTTCGAGCAGTACTTC. Amino acid sequence: CSFLAGQGFEQYF. The V call is TRBV29-1, the J call TRBJ2-7; the match to TRBD1 covers 9 bases. This CDR3 region has 13 residues. The trim removed 8 bases at V and 6 bases at J, leaving 11 bases unmatched. Germline CDR1 is SQVTM and CDR2 is ANQGSEA.

This clonotype was found many times. The chain carries TRBV20-1 and TRBJ1-1; D unclear. The CDR3 spans 12 residues. V dropped 0 bases and J dropped 4 bases, with 6 bases sitting between them. Germline assignment: CDR1 DFQATT and CDR2 SNEGSKA (reference sequence). The chain's CDR3 is CSAREGGTEAFF. In nucleotides, the CDR3 is TGCAGTGCTAGAGAGGGAGGCACTGAAGCTTTCTTT.

As regards this clonotype: No conserved phenylalanine or tryptophan is present at the end of the CDR3, so a read error is the likely explanation. It is unclear where the CDR3 begins or ends on the DNA, so no DNA is shown, and the CDR3 is as TCRdb lists it. The chain couples TRBV3-1 to TRBJ2-1; TRBD2, the table's D call, was not compared with the DNA. Both ends counted, the CDR3 spans 12 residues. Germline CDR1 LGHDT, CDR2 YNNKEL (reference sequence). CDR3 protein: CASSQAGGLAWV.

Ten or more counts support this clonotype. The chain combines TRBV28 with TRBJ2-1, with 9 positions matching TRBD2. This CDR3 is built from 15 residues. Germline values: CDR1 MDHEN, CDR2 SYDVKM. V lost 4 bases, J lost 7 bases, and 8 bases stayed unmatched. The DNA for the CDR3 is TGTGCCAGCAGTTCCTCAGCGGGAGGATCAAATGAGCAGTTCTTC. Protein sequence: CASSSSAGGSNEQFF.

This clonotype qualifies as medium-sized. The chain has TRBV5-6 and TRBJ1-1; no clear D gene. Germline V lookup: CDR1 SGHDT, CDR2 YYEEEE. V was trimmed by 0 bases and J by 2 bases, leaving 8 bases between them. The CDR3 covers 14 residues. The CDR3 spells CASSLVVSNTEAFF. In DNA form, the CDR3 reads TGTGCCAGCAGCTTGGTGGTTTCAAACACTGAAGCTTTCTTT.

This clonotype has more than one count but fewer than ten. V is TRBV2 and J is TRBJ2-6, with D unresolved. Trimming took off 1 base at V and 5 bases at J, with 9 bases between the two ends. The CDR3 has 15 amino acids. The germline V gene has CDR1 SNHLY and CDR2 FYNNEI. In DNA form, the CDR3 reads TGTGCCAGCAGTGAAGGGACCTCGAGGGCCAACGTCCTGACTTTC. This codes for CASSEGTSRANVLTF.

This clonotype was detected ten times or more. The V call is TRBV29-1, the J call TRBJ2-3, with 8 bases identical to TRBD2. CDR3 length equals 13 residues. Germline CDR1 is SQVTM and CDR2 is ANQGSEA. With 6 bases clipped from V and 3 bases from J, the junction kept 5 bases outside the gene matches. DNA for the CDR3: TGCAGCGTGCGACTAGCGTTAACAGATACGCAGTATTTT. It yields the protein CSVRLALTDTQYF.

In its sample, this clonotype was seen many times. The gene calls are TRBV29-1 and TRBJ1-1; D is unresolved. Germline V gene lookup returns CDR1 SQVTM and CDR2 ANQGSEA. CDR3 length: 13 residues. The germline V and J ends were trimmed by 4 bases and 0 bases, with 9 bases remaining between them. CDR3 region: CSVAILMNTEAFF. DNA for the CDR3: TGCAGCGTTGCGATACTAATGAACACTGAAGCTTTCTTT.

This clonotype was picked up many times. The CDR3, as DNA: TGCAGCGCGGTACAGGGAGAGTATGGCTACACCTTC. It translates to CSAVQGEYGYTF. The chain uses TRBV29-1 and TRBJ1-2, with a tentative D call TRBD1 (6 bases). CDR1 is SQVTM and CDR2 is ANQGSEA in the germline V gene. The V and J ends lost 7 bases and 5 bases respectively, with 14 bases between them. This CDR3 is built from 12 residues.

This clonotype is medium-sized (0.01 to 0.1%) by share. The chain uses TRBV6-6 and TRBJ1-1; D is perhaps TRBD1 (5 bases). CDR1 is MNHNY, CDR2 SVGAGI, per germline (reference sequence). The CDR3 runs 14 residues. The germline V and J ends were trimmed by 8 bases and 6 bases, with 19 bases remaining between them. CDR3: CASRIGAESAEAFF. For the CDR3, the DNA is TGTGCCAGCCGTATAGGGGCCGAGTCAGCTGAAGCTTTCTTT.

This clonotype was recorded at least ten times. V usage is TRBV12-3 or TRBV12-4 and J usage is TRBJ2-1, with 9 bases matching TRBD2. The CDR3 spans 15 residues. The V gene end was trimmed by 3 bases and the J gene end by 2 bases; junction bases not matched to a gene: 2. Here the CDR3 reads CASSLGGRAYNEQFF. The CDR3 DNA follows: TGTGCCAGCAGTTTGGGCGGGAGGGCCTACAATGAGCAGTTCTTC.

The J gene is TRBJ1-2, the V gene TRBV9; D remains ambiguous. V lost 4 bases to trimming and J lost 8 bases, with 9 bases between them. CDR3 length: 11 amino acids. Germline CDR1 and CDR2: SGDLS and YYNGEE. CDR3 nucleotides: TGTGCCAGCAGCTCGGAAAAGGGCTACACCTTC. This gives the protein CASSSEKGYTF.

The chain links TRBV4-1 to TRBJ1-4, with D uncertain. Germline V CDR1 and CDR2: MGHRA, YSYEKL. This CDR3 region has 16 residues. V shed 1 base and J shed 4 bases, with 13 bases lying between them. The CDR3 sequence is CASSQAARAVNEKLFF. In DNA form, the CDR3 reads TGCGCCAGCAGCCAAGCTGCCCGGGCAGTTAATGAAAAACTGTTTTTT.

This clonotype was detected ten times or more. The CDR3 here is CSVVRGLNTEAFF. In nucleotides, the CDR3 is TGCAGCGTTGTTCGGGGCTTAAACACTGAAGCTTTCTTT. The chain carries TRBV29-1 and TRBJ1-1; D perhaps matches TRBD1 (5 bases). Deletions cut 4 bases from V and 2 bases from J, with 11 bases between. The CDR3 contains 13 residues. CDR1 SQVTM and CDR2 ANQGSEA come from the germline V gene.

This clonotype was found many times. The chain uses TRBV18 and TRBJ2-7; a weak D match, TRBD1 (5 bases). Germline values: CDR1 KGHSH, CDR2 LQKENI. V was shortened by 0 bases and J by 4 bases, with 10 bases between the two germline ends. The CDR3 has 14 amino acids. The CDR3, as DNA: TGTGCCAGCTCACCACCATTTGCAGGGTACGAGCAGTACTTC. It specifies CASSPPFAGYEQYF. Based on the CDR3 plus reference TRBV18 and TRBJ2-7, the full variable domain is NAGVMQNPRHLVRRRGQEARLRCSPMKGHSHVYWYRQLPEEGLKFMVYLQKENIIDESGMPKERFSAEFPKEGPSILRIQQVVRGDSAAYFCASSPPFAGYEQYFGPGTRLTVT.

The table lists this clonotype with many counts. This sequence joins TRBV7-2 and TRBJ1-4; D gene unclear. The CDR3 has 14 amino acids. Trimming took 5 bases from V and 0 from J, leaving 7 bases between them. Germline V CDR1 and CDR2: SGHTA, FQGNSA. The CDR3 nucleotides read TGTGCCAGCAGCCAGGACGCAACTAATGAAAAACTGTTTTTT. Protein sequence: CASSQDATNEKLFF.

This clonotype has a count of ten or more. The gene calls are TRBV6-5 and TRBJ1-1, with 8 positions matching TRBD1. The CDR3 contains 16 residues. V dropped 0 bases and J dropped 1; count of bases not matched to a gene: 4. CDR1 and CDR2 (germline): MNHEY, SVGAGI. The CDR3 protein is CASSYSPTGANTEAFF. The CDR3 DNA reads TGTGCCAGCAGTTACTCCCCGACAGGGGCGAACACTGAAGCTTTCTTT.

This clonotype qualifies as medium-sized. The chain carries TRBV18 and TRBJ1-2; D not resolved. Germline lookup yields CDR1 KGHSH and CDR2 LQKENI. The CDR3 totals 13 residues. Trimming took 3 bases from V and 6 from J, leaving 11 bases between them. The CDR3 here is CASSPRTANGYTF. The CDR3 DNA sequence: TGTGCCAGCTCACCCCGGACGGCCAATGGCTACACCTTC.